This TCR beta chain was retrieved from a study of human T cells and chemical hapten exposure. The wider study: Variability of per-sample TCR yields stemmed mainly from small differences in pooled library volume. Study-level points and caveats: Following DPC sensitization, TCRs present above 1 in 1000 frequency showed no change.

Worth noting for this clonotype: Its specificity is unknown.

Looked up from germline, CDR1 is SGHRS and CDR2 is YFSETQ. The V and J ends lost 2 bases and 2 bases respectively, with 7 bases between them. CDR3 length: 13 residues. Individual cDNA molecules had unique molecular identifiers attached to them by the library. As processed by the authors: Individual samples carried between roughly 23,224 and 690,600 TCRs, with 95,638 as the median. TCRdb itself ran the RACE reads through MiXCR, one entry per CDR3 protein. The V and J calls were not made by the authors but by TCRdb's processing. This sample has some 77,000 distinct CDR3 sequences, with approximately 8.1% found just once. The time point was: healthy volunteer bleed at 6 weeks. Total RNA extraction was carried out from unfractionated whole blood.

Specimen: whole blood. This rearrangement joins TRBV5-1 to TRBJ1-1; D gene ambiguous. The clonotype originates from a female donor in good health. Some clones in this sample may be carry-over from other donors' samples. The CDR3 DNA follows: TGCGCCAGCAGCTTCGACCTAAACACTGAAGCTTTCTTT. Its protein product is CASSFDLNTEAFF. The whole variable domain, remainder taken from reference TRBV5-1 and TRBJ1-1, is KAGVTQTPRYLIKTRGQQVTLSCSPISGHRSVSWYQQTPGQGLQFLFEYFSETQRNKGNFPGRFSGRQFSNSRSEMNVSTLELGDSALYLCASSFDLNTEAFFGQGTRLTVV.